This T cell receptor beta chain was sequenced in a study of blood T cell repertoires in COVID-19 (dated by TCRdb to about 2020). About the study as a whole: The collaborator samples originated in the United States, Italy and Spain and spanned the acute and convalescent phases of COVID-19. The prospective study material was composed of cDNA or gDNA derived from T cells, B-cell-depleted T cells, or PBMCs. Subjects who had been exposed to COVID-19, were actively infected with it, or had recovered from it provided the deeply sampled blood TCRbeta repertoires that made up the dataset. The repertoires were released in a freely available public database intended as a resource for research on the immune response to SARS-CoV-2. The samples were drawn from two sources: the first 160 participants of the ongoing ImmuneRACE study, and over 1,000 subjects contributed by 6 global collaborators. Sample metadata almost always included a de-identified subject ID, COVID-19 status, age in years and sex. HLA class I and class II types, where available, came from metadata supplied by the sample provider rather than from assay-based typing.

The collaborating institutions used their own protocols to collect whole blood in K2EDTA tubes. For TCRbeta analysis, collaborators shipped samples as frozen whole blood, isolated PBMCs, or DNA extracted from either of those sample types. The immunoSEQ Assay, a bias-controlled multiplex PCR, was used to amplify TCRbeta CDR3 regions from genomic DNA. In the authors' own workflow: The number of nucleated cells in each sample was estimated by amplification of reference gene primers within the assay. To quantify the absolute abundance of each unique TCRbeta CDR3 rearrangement, sequence reads were collapsed and filtered. For each sample, productive Simpson clonality was calculated by taking the square root of Simpson's diversity index across productive rearrangements. TCRdb carries this immuneACCESS record with in-frame sequences only. Its versions omit some clonotypes, under half of them owing to an unresolved V gene in the studies checked, with the rest unexplained. V and J calls and clone size are those listed in that table; D and trimming were worked out from the DNA. The sample data list several thousand clones, and 80% to 90% of these were observed just once. The top ten hold 6.5% to 8.5% of the sample.

The CDR3 goes from the cysteine to the phenylalanine over 17 residues. CDR3 DNA is the only sequence kept; it has 51 bases, read in frame from the first base. Taken from the germline V gene, the CDR1 and CDR2 loops are SGHRS and YFSETQ. For this chain, trimming is 6 bases at the V end and 0 bases at the J end, and the number of junction bases without a gene match is 7. General conclusions and limits of the study: The quantity of clinical and demographic metadata differed by source and by participant and was supplied without curation.

Of note for this clone: Its antigen is currently not known. No per-base quality is available; no much larger clone lies one base away.

The receptor was derived from a human donor in a cohort sampled during active COVID-19. Recombination linked TRBV5-1 to TRBJ2-3; TRBD2 aligns with 13 central bases. Sequences were obtained from peripheral blood. The CDR3 reads as follows: CASTPGLAGPSTDTQYF. The bases are TGCGCCAGCACTCCGGGACTAGCGGGACCTAGCACAGATACGCAGTATTTT. When the CDR3 is completed using the reference TRBV5-1 and TRBJ2-3 genes on either side, the full variable domain is KAGVTQTPRYLIKTRGQQVTLSCSPISGHRSVSWYQQTPGQGLQFLFEYFSETQRNKGNFPGRFSGRQFSNSRSEMNVSTLELGDSALYLCASTPGLAGPSTDTQYFGPGTRLTVL.